This T cell receptor beta chain was identified in a study of shared clonotypes between healthy human individuals. Across the study: Donors were a couple of women and a few men aged 18 to 49. Study results and limitations: The represented genetic and exposure-history diversity was limited by the small number of donors. Non-shared clonotypes showed lower generation probabilities than clonotypes common to all four donors. Naive subsets, compared against memory subsets, generally had larger estimated richness values.

Naive CD8 cells lacked CD45RO and underwent positive selection for CCR7, leaving out terminally differentiated effector memory CD45RA+ cells. Generated by immunoSEQ multiplex PCR, the TCRdb table keeps only in-frame clones and is missing some. The sample shows approximately 810,000 clones, about 92% of them seen only once. This clone was seen more than once but under ten times. Its antigen is as yet unknown. Sequencing was carried out using naive CD8+ T cells sorted from blood. The TCR sequence derives from a man aged 25-40 years in good health.

CDR3 amino acids: CASSLSASSYEQYF. The CDR3 nucleotides read TGCGCCAGCAGCCTTAGCGCGAGCTCCTACGAGCAGTACTTC. J is TRBJ2-7 and V is TRBV4-1, with D possibly being TRBD2 (5 bases). Looked up from germline, CDR1 is MGHRA and CDR2 is YSYEKL. V was cut by 4 bases and J by 0 bases, with 10 bases left in between. There are 14 residues in the CDR3.